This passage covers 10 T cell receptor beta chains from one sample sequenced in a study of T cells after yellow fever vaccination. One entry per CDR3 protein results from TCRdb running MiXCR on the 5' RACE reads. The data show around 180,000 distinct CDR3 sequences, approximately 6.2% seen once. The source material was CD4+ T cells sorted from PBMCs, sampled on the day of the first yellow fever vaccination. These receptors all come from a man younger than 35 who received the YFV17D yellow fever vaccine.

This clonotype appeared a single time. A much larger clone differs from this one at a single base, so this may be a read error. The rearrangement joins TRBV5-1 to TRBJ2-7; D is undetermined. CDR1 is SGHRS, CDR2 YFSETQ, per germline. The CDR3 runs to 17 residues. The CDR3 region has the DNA TGCGCCATCAGCTTGGAGCCCACAAGGTACAGCCCCTACGAGCAGTACTTC. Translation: CAISLEPTRYSPYEQYF.

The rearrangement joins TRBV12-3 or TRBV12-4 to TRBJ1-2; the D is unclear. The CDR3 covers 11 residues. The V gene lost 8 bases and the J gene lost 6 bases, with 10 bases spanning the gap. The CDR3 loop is CASAMVDGYTF. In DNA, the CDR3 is TGTGCCAGCGCCATGGTGGATGGCTACACCTTC.

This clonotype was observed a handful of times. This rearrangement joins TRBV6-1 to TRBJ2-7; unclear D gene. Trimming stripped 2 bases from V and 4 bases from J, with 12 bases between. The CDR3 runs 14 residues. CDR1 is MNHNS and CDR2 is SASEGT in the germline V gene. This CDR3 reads CASSERDGEYEQYF. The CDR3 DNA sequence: TGTGCCAGCAGTGAACGAGACGGAGAATACGAGCAGTACTTC.

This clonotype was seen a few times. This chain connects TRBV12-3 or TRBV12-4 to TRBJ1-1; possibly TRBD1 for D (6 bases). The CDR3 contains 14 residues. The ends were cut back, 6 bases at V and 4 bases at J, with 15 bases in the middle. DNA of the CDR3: TGTGCCAGCAGCCGCGGGGGCGGGGGCACTGAAGCTTTCTTT. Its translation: CASSRGGGGTEAFF.

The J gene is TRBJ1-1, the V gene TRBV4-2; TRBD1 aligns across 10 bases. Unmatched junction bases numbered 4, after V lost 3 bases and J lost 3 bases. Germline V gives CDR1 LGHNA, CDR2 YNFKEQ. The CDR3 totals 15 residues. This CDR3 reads CASSHSGTGDTEAFF. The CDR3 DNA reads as TGTGCCAGCAGCCATTCCGGGACAGGGGACACTGAAGCTTTCTTT.

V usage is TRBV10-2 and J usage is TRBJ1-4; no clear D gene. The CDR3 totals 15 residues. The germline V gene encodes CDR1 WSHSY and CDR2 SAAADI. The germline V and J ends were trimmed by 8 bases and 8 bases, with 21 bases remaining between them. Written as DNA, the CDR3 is TGCGCCAGCGCGGGAAATGATGTCGCGACAGAAAAACTGTTTTTT. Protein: CASAGNDVATEKLFF.

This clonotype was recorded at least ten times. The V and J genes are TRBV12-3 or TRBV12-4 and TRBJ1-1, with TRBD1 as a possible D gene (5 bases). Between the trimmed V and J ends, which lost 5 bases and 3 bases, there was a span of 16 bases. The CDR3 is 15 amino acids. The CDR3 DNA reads TGTGCCAGCAGTCGTCCAGGGCCCGGGGACACTGAAGCTTTCTTT. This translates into CASSRPGPGDTEAFF.

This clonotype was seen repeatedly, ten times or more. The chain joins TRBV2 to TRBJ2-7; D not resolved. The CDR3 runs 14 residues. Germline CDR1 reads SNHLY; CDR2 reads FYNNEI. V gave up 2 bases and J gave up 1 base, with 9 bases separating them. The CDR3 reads CASSEWFSSYEQYF. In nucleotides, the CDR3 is TGTGCCAGCAGTGAATGGTTTTCTTCCTACGAGCAGTACTTC.

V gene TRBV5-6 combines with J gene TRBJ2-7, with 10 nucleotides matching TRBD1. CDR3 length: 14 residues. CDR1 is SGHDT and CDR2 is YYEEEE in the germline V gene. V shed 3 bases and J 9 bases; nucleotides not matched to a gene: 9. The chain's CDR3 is CASSWGQGNGGQYV. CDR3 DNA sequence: TGTGCCAGCAGCTGGGGACAGGGGAATGGCGGGCAGTACGTC.

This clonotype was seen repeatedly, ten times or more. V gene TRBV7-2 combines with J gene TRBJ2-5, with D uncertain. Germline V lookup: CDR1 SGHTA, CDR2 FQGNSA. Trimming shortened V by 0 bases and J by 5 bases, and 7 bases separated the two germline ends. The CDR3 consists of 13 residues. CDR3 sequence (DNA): TGTGCCAGCAGCTTAGCGGGTATGGAGACCCAGTACTTC. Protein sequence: CASSLAGMETQYF.